The 30 T cell receptor beta chains presented below share a single source sample, sequenced in a study of T cell responses to AZD1222 COVID-19 vaccine. Measured with immunoSEQ multiplex PCR; TCRdb has only the in-frame clones, and not every one. The top ten clones hold around 20% of a sample with over 100,000 clones, about nine tenths of them seen once. This material consisted of peripheral blood, taken on day 0 of AZD1222 vaccination. The receptors shown here come from an adult in good health.

The chain joins TRBV27 to TRBJ1-2; 7 bases fit TRBD1. CDR3 size: 17 residues. The V gene's germline CDR1 is MNHEY and CDR2 SMNVEV (reference sequence). The V segment lost 3 bases and the J segment 7 bases; nucleotides outside the gene matches: 17. Here the CDR3 reads CASSFKGTANWGSGYTF. The CDR3 coding sequence is TGTGCCAGCAGTTTTAAGGGGACAGCAAACTGGGGGTCTGGCTACACCTTC.

The chain links TRBV6-5 to TRBJ1-2; tentative D call: TRBD1 (6 bases). From germline, CDR1 is MNHEY and CDR2 SVGAGI. V lost 8 bases and J 2 bases, leaving 15 bases between the germline ends. The CDR3 runs to 14 residues. The CDR3 DNA reads as TGTGCCAGCGCCAAGGACCAGGGGAACTATGGCTACACCTTC. This encodes CASAKDQGNYGYTF.

V and J are TRBV7-9 and TRBJ1-2, with D unclear. The CDR3 has 14 residues. Germline V gene data show CDR1 as SEHNR and CDR2 as FQNEAQ (reference sequence). Trimming shortened V by 1 base and J by 4 bases, and 10 bases separated the two germline ends. The CDR3 coding sequence is TGTGCCAGCAGCTTAGGACTGGGAGGCTATGGCTACACCTTC. Residues: CASSLGLGGYGYTF.

The chain is built from TRBV7-2 and TRBJ2-3, with 9 positions matching TRBD2. The germline CDR1 and CDR2 sequences are SGHTA and FQGNSA. The CDR3 loop spans 15 amino acids. V shed 7 bases, J shed 7 bases, and the junction held 12 bases outside the gene matches. The CDR3 here is CASTRGGGAGNTQYF. The DNA of the CDR3 is TGTGCCAGCACCCGTGGCGGGGGGGCCGGGAATACGCAGTATTTT.

The CDR3 spells CASSQLSGAYEQYF. CDR3 coding DNA: TGCGCCAGCAGCCAATTAAGCGGAGCCTACGAGCAGTACTTC. The chain has TRBV4-1 and TRBJ2-7, with D maybe TRBD2 (5 bases). The V end was cut by 2 bases, the J end by 2 bases, with 10 bases between. The CDR3 sequence is 14 residues long. Germline lookup yields CDR1 MGHRA and CDR2 YSYEKL.

This clone has only a few counts. The junction differs from germline at one of its ends, possibly a read error. The V call is TRBV7-9, the J call TRBJ2-1; tentatively, D is TRBD2 (6 bases). The CDR3 has 14 residues. Per the germline V gene, CDR1 is SEHNR and CDR2 is FQNEAQ (reference sequence). CDR3 amino acids: CASSLALAWASFIF. CDR3 nucleotides: TGTGCCAGCAGCTTAGCGCTAGCGTGGGCCAGCTTTATCTTC.

The chain has TRBV9 and TRBJ2-1; TRBD1 matches at 7 bases. This CDR3 has 17 amino acids. Germline CDR1 is SGDLS and CDR2 is YYNGEE. The V and J ends lost 0 bases and 9 bases, in that order; junction bases with no gene match: 15. The CDR3 region is CASSVEGAGRGAGEQFF. The CDR3 coding sequence is TGTGCCAGCAGCGTAGAGGGGGCAGGGCGAGGTGCGGGTGAGCAGTTCTTC.

In nucleotides, the CDR3 is TGTGCCAGCAGCCAAGATCCGGGAATATGGCGGATGGTGAACACTGAAGCTTTCTTT. Translated: CASSQDPGIWRMVNTEAFF. The genes are TRBV3-1 (or the pseudogene TRBV3-2) and TRBJ1-1; D gene ambiguous. This CDR3 contains 19 residues. Germline CDR1 LGHDT, CDR2 YNNKEL (reference sequence). Between the trimmed V and J ends, which lost 0 bases and 0 bases, there was a span of 20 bases.

The chain links TRBV11-2 to TRBJ2-5; D is uncertain. V was cut by 0 bases and J by 2 bases, with 19 bases left in between. The length of the CDR3 is 18 residues. In germline, CDR1 is SGHAT, CDR2 FQNNGV. The CDR3 region is CASSLDTVHNLAQETQYF. CDR3 in DNA: TGTGCCAGCAGCTTAGATACGGTCCACAACCTGGCACAAGAGACCCAGTACTTC.

The chain is built from TRBV5-5 and TRBJ1-5, with D maybe TRBD1 (6 bases). V lost 0 bases to trimming and J lost 7 bases, with 17 bases between them. The CDR3 covers 16 residues. In germline, CDR1 is SGHKS, CDR2 YYEKEE (reference sequence). The CDR3 bases are TGTGCCAGCAGCTTGGAGGGGGGCGCGTCTATCCAGCCCCAGCATTTT. It encodes CASSLEGGASIQPQHF.

The V call is TRBV2, the J call TRBJ1-2; 7 bases line up with TRBD1. The CDR3 sequence is 15 residues long. Trimming removed 6 bases from V and 0 bases from J; junction bases left unmatched: 7. CDR1 and CDR2 (germline): SNHLY, FYNNEI. CDR3 in amino acids: CASRLQGLSNYGYTF. The CDR3 nucleotides are TGTGCCAGCAGATTACAGGGGCTCTCTAACTATGGCTACACCTTC.

The count of this clone is one. The chain uses TRBV27 and TRBJ1-6; tentatively, D is TRBD1 (5 bases). The CDR3 is 14 residues long. Germline V gene sequence: CDR1 MNHEY, CDR2 SMNVEV (reference sequence). Trimming pared 5 bases from V and 6 bases from J, leaving 11 bases between. The CDR3 here is CASSPRDGNSPLHF. CDR3 DNA sequence: TGTGCCAGCAGTCCCCGGGACGGTAATTCACCCCTCCACTTT.

The rearrangement links TRBV2 to TRBJ1-6, with 7 bases fitting TRBD1. Germline V gene data show CDR1 as SNHLY and CDR2 as FYNNEI. The CDR3 totals 14 residues. The junction had 8 bases not matched to a gene; V was cut back by 6 bases and J by 9 bases. The CDR3 is CASRKGQSGSPLHF. CDR3 DNA sequence: TGTGCCAGCAGAAAGGGACAGAGTGGTTCACCCCTCCACTTT.

The CDR3 sequence is CASSQDLLGRELFF. Written as DNA, the CDR3 is TGTGCCAGCAGCCAAGATCTATTGGGCCGGGAGCTGTTTTTT. J is TRBJ2-2 and V is TRBV3-1 (or the pseudogene TRBV3-2); D is ambiguous. This CDR3 is built from 14 residues. The V gene's germline CDR1 is LGHDT and CDR2 YNNKEL (reference sequence). Trimming left V 0 bases short and J 9 bases short, with 11 bases between.

As for this clone: Relative to the germline gene, one junction end is altered; a read error may explain this. This sequence joins TRBV7-7 and TRBJ1-3; D is unresolved. This CDR3 spans 15 amino acids. In germline, CDR1 is SSHAT, CDR2 FNYEAQ (reference sequence). CDR3 DNA sequence: TGTGCTAGCAGCTTCAGGATTTTCTCTGGAAACACCATATATTTT. As protein: CASSFRIFSGNTIYF.

V usage is TRBV11-1 and J usage is TRBJ2-7, with D unclear. Germline values: CDR1 SGHAT, CDR2 FQDESV (reference sequence). Trimming stripped 6 bases from V and 2 bases from J, with 14 bases between. This CDR3 has 14 amino acids. CDR3 sequence (DNA): TGTGCCAGCAGTTTAACTACCACTACCTACGAGCAGTACTTC. It encodes CASSLTTTTYEQYF.

V gene TRBV2 combines with J gene TRBJ1-2; D ambiguous. This CDR3 is 13 amino acids long. Germline V gene sequence: CDR1 SNHLY, CDR2 FYNNEI. Trimming cost V 8 bases and J 5 bases, with 15 bases left between them. This chain's CDR3 is CASAIEVGYGYTF. The CDR3 nucleotides read TGTGCCAGCGCAATAGAGGTGGGGTATGGCTACACCTTC.

The chain is built from TRBV11-2 and TRBJ1-3; D gene uncertain. Trimming pared 0 bases from V and 8 bases from J, leaving 2 bases between. Germline V gene sequence: CDR1 SGHAT, CDR2 FQNNGV. The CDR3 length is 11 residues. The DNA for the CDR3 is TGTGCCAGCAGCTTAGAAGACACCATATATTTT. Encoded protein: CASSLEDTIYF.

This chain joins TRBV7-6 and TRBJ2-3, with D possibly TRBD2 on 6 matching bases. Trimming removed 1 base from V and 5 bases from J, with 10 bases in between. Per the germline V gene, CDR1 is SGHVS and CDR2 is FNYEAQ. This CDR3 comprises 14 residues. CDR3 sequence: CASSLEWGVDTQYF. CDR3 bases: TGTGCCAGCAGCTTAGAGTGGGGGGTAGATACGCAGTATTTT. Full variable domain (remainder filled in from reference TRBV7-6 and TRBJ2-3): GAGVSQSPRYKVTKRGQDVALRCDPISGHVSLYWYRQALGQGPEFLTYFNYEAQQDKSGLPNDRFSAERPEGSISTLTIQRTEQRDSAMYRCASSLEWGVDTQYFGPGTRLTVL.

The chain uses TRBV18 and TRBJ1-6, with D hard to call. The CDR3 sequence is 13 residues long. The germline gives CDR1 KGHSH, CDR2 LQKENI. Between the trimmed V and J ends, which lost 1 base and 10 bases, there was a span of 8 bases. This chain's CDR3 is CASSPLGDSPLHF. CDR3 sequence (DNA): TGTGCCAGCTCACCACTGGGAGACTCACCCCTCCACTTT. Looking up the rest from reference TRBV18 and TRBJ1-6 gives the full variable domain: NAGVMQNPRHLVRRRGQEARLRCSPMKGHSHVYWYRQLPEEGLKFMVYLQKENIIDESGMPKERFSAEFPKEGPSILRIQQVVRGDSAAYFCASSPLGDSPLHFGNGTRLTVT.

The chain employs TRBV2 and TRBJ1-6; 7 bases match TRBD1. Trimming removed 5 bases from V and 7 bases from J; junction bases left unmatched: 5. The length of the CDR3 is 14 residues. Germline V gene sequence: CDR1 SNHLY, CDR2 FYNNEI. Here the CDR3 reads CASSLGQNNSPLHF. The CDR3 DNA is TGTGCCAGCAGTTTGGGACAGAACAATTCACCCCTCCACTTT.

The chain links TRBV9 to TRBJ2-2; D uncertain. The germline CDR1 and CDR2 sequences are SGDLS and YYNGEE. The CDR3 loop spans 14 amino acids. V was cut by 0 bases and J by 2 bases, with 5 bases left in between. The CDR3 DNA sequence: TGTGCCAGCAGCGTAGCCTCTAACACCGGGGAGCTGTTTTTT. Translation gives CASSVASNTGELFF. Full variable domain (rest looked up from reference TRBV9 and TRBJ2-2): DSGVTQTPKHLITATGQRVTLRCSPRSGDLSVYWYQQSLDQGLQFLIQYYNGEERAKGNILERFSAQQFPDLHSELNLSSLELGDSALYFCASSVASNTGELFFGEGSRLTVL.

The V gene is TRBV6-5, the J gene TRBJ2-1, with a possible D match to TRBD2 (8 bases). The CDR3 consists of 14 residues. Between the trimmed V and J ends, which lost 6 bases and 7 bases, there was a span of 16 bases. Germline V gene data show CDR1 as MNHEY and CDR2 as SVGAGI. CDR3 in amino acids: CASRTGGGLNEQFF. The CDR3 DNA reads TGTGCCAGCAGGACGGGAGGGGGCCTTAATGAGCAGTTCTTC.

Only a few counts were recorded for this clone. This rearrangement joins TRBV11-3 to TRBJ1-6, with 8 bases that match TRBD1. Germline V gene lookup returns CDR1 SGHNT and CDR2 YENEEA. There are 17 residues in the CDR3. V lost 0 bases to trimming and J lost 4 bases; unmatched junction nucleotides: 5. CDR3 sequence (DNA): TGTGCCAGCAGCTTAGATGGCAGGGGGCGATATAATTCACCCCTCCACTTT. The encoded protein is CASSLDGRGRYNSPLHF.

About this clone: Within the sample, other DNA sequences also encode this same CDR3. V usage is TRBV5-1 and J usage is TRBJ1-2; D might be TRBD1 (5 bases). This CDR3 region has 13 residues. The germline CDR1 and CDR2 sequences are SGHRS and YFSETQ. V was pared by 0 bases and J by 2 bases, with 5 bases between. CDR3 bases: TGCGCCAGCAGCTTGGGACAGAACTATGGCTACACCTTC. Its protein is CASSLGQNYGYTF.

The chain carries TRBV28 and TRBJ1-2; no definite D call. The V end lost 2 bases, the J end lost 6 bases, and 13 bases lay between the germline ends. Germline lookup yields CDR1 MDHEN and CDR2 SYDVKM. The CDR3 loop spans 14 amino acids. The CDR3 reads CASSLIPAADGYTF. The CDR3 bases are TGTGCCAGCAGTTTAATCCCGGCGGCCGATGGCTACACCTTC.

This clone occurred once. The chain has TRBV7-9 and TRBJ1-1; tentatively, D is TRBD1 (6 bases). V was shortened by 5 bases and J by 5 bases, with 18 bases between the two germline ends. The CDR3 is 15 residues long. Germline V gives CDR1 SEHNR, CDR2 FQNEAQ (reference sequence). Here the CDR3 DNA reads TGTGCCAGCAGCCCAGGAAGCGGGGGCAAAACTGAAGCTTTCTTT. Residues: CASSPGSGGKTEAFF.

This clone came up once. The chain combines TRBV10-2 with TRBJ2-3; D may be TRBD2 (5 bases). CDR3 size: 12 residues. V dropped 8 bases and J dropped 5 bases, with 11 bases sitting between them. Germline CDR1 WSHSY, CDR2 SAAADI. CDR3 region: CASGVAIDTQYF. The DNA of the CDR3 is TGCGCCAGCGGAGTAGCGATAGATACGCAGTATTTT.

This clone has only a few counts. The chain uses TRBV12-3 or TRBV12-4 and TRBJ2-1, with TRBD1 matching 8 bases. CDR3 length: 13 residues. Germline trimming cut 5 bases from V and 15 bases from J; bases unmatched to any gene: 12. The CDR3 coding sequence is TGTGCCAGCAGTCCCCTCTTGACAGGGGACCGGTTCTTC. Translation gives CASSPLLTGDRFF.

The genes are TRBV5-4 and TRBJ2-2; the D is unclear. CDR1 and CDR2 from the germline V gene are SGHNT and YYREEE (reference sequence). Trimming removed 4 bases at V and 5 bases at J, with 9 bases between. The CDR3 is 13 amino acids. CDR3: CASSQQITGELFF. The CDR3 DNA follows: TGTGCCAGCAGCCAACAGATTACCGGGGAGCTGTTTTTT.